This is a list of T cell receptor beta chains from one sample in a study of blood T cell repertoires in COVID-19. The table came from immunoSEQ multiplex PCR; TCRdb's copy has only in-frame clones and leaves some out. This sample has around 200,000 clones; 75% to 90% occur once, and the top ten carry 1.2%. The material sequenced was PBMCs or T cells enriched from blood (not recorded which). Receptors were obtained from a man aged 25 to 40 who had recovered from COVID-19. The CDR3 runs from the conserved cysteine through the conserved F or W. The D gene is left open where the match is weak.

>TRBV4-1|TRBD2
CASSISGGQETQYF
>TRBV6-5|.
CASRTTTNTEAFF
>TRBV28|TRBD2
CASSLIAGAPSTDTQYF
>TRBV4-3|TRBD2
CASSQGLAGASNIQYF
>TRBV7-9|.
CASSLGGQNTEAFF
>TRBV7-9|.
CASSLGIDKKLFF
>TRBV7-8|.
CASSAGSYGLAKNIQYF
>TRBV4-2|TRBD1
CASSQVGQGARNQPQHF
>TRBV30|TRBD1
CAWGTGNSNQPQHF
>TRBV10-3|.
CAISESSVGDSLGYF
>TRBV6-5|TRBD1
CASSWGQDYEQYF
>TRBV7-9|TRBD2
CASSSAGGASYEQYF
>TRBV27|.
CASSFAGGNQPQHF